This TCR beta chain is from a study of OX40 agonist ivuxolimab in advanced cancers. Study-level background: Three partial responders included one hepatocellular carcinoma patient and two cutaneous melanoma patients. Study results and limitations: Low normalized T-cell clonal expansion was additionally recorded for some nonresponders.

The repertoire was sequenced with immunoSEQ multiplex PCR; TCRdb's copy has only in-frame clones and lacks some. The sample shows about 93,000 clones, roughly nine tenths of them seen only once. Note on this clone: The target antigen is unknown.

CDR1 and CDR2 from the germline V gene are LGHNA and YNFKEQ. There are 15 residues in the CDR3. Trimming removed 0 bases from V and 0 bases from J, with 7 bases in between. The V and J genes are TRBV4-2 and TRBJ2-3; D not resolved. The receptor comes from an adult with an advanced solid tumor such as melanoma, head and neck, liver or kidney cancer. The sample in question was CD4+ or CD8+ T cells sorted from blood, obtained in a trial of the OX40 agonist ivuxolimab. The CDR3 loop is CASSQERVSTDTQYF. The CDR3 DNA sequence: TGTGCCAGCAGCCAAGAACGGGTTAGCACAGATACGCAGTATTTT.